The T cell receptor (beta chain) under discussion was sequenced for a study of graft-versus-host responses after intestinal transplantation. Study at large: Each patient got anti-thymocyte globulin induction, then tacrolimus and steroids for three to four years. The study, taken as a whole, reports: Some patients had graft-donor T cell macrochimerism. In their allografts, the ratios of graft-versus-host to host-versus-graft T cell clones were high. Maximum circulating GvH clone levels tracked with early post-transplant HvG decreases. There were GvH clones found in recipient marrow, and some of them appeared first in ileum or blood.

On this clone itself: What it recognizes is unknown.

The table came from immunoSEQ multiplex PCR; TCRdb's copy has only in-frame clones and leaves some out. This table holds 80,000 to 95,000 clones, around 89% found once. V was clipped by 7 bases and J by 2 bases, with 15 bases between them. The CDR3 extends over 15 amino acids. Per the germline V gene, CDR1 is MDHEN and CDR2 is SYDVKM. Sequencing was performed on unstimulated CD4+ T cells sorted from spleen or lymph node cells, taken before transplant. This receptor was obtained from a human donor who was the organ donor for an intestinal transplant. The rearrangement joins TRBV28 to TRBJ1-5, with D perhaps TRBD1 (5 bases). CDR3 protein: CASTPGGGGNQPQHF. The CDR3 bases are TGTGCCAGCACCCCCGGTGGGGGGGGCAATCAGCCCCAGCATTTT.